This T cell receptor (beta chain) was documented in a study of metastatic and nonmetastatic thyroid tumors. Across the study: Comparison of repertoires was carried out across blood and tumor or nodule tissue from malignant and benign thyroid patients.

No patient received treatment before thyroid surgery. TCRdb re-processed the PCR reads through MiXCR. The sample records tens of thousands of clones, roughly 24% being singletons. The origin of this receptor is a female donor with papillary thyroid cancer or a benign thyroid nodule (not recorded which). Some clones in this sample may be carry-over from other donors' samples. The specimen sequenced was blood.

The CDR3 region is CASSYGQGRFF. CDR3 sequence (DNA): TGTGCCAGCAGCTACGGACAGGGGAGGTTCTTC. V and J are TRBV5-6 and TRBJ2-1; 9 nucleotides align to TRBD1. Germline V gene data show CDR1 as SGHDT and CDR2 as YYEEEE. The CDR3 totals 11 residues. V lost 3 bases, J lost 15 bases, and 4 bases stayed unmatched.